Below, one T cell receptor beta chain is given with its context. Its antigen remains unidentified. Amplification of TCR beta CDR3 regions used RNA as the template. The HTBI set primed first-round TCR CDR3 RT-PCR. MiXCR, run by TCRdb on the multiplex PCR reads, gives a single entry per CDR3 protein. This table holds 600,000 to 800,000 distinct CDR3 sequences, 30% to 40% found once. The CDR3 runs to 15 residues. Trimming took 4 bases from V and 1 from J; bases not matched to a gene: 3. Germline V CDR1 and CDR2: MNHEY, SVGAGI. The sample is drawn from a study of T cells in Graves' hyperthyroidism and ophthalmopathy. Looking at the study overall: The authors collected peripheral blood at initial diagnosis, before any treatment.

General study results and limits: Most thyroid clonotypes expanded above 0.001 appeared in blood too.

Patients aged 18 to 65 with hyperthyroidism were newly diagnosed, with duration under 2 months. The chain recombines TRBV6-5 with TRBJ2-2, with 7 nucleotides matching TRBD2. The sequence derives from a middle-aged woman with Graves' hyperthyroidism. The sequencing sample was made of blood. CDR3 amino acids: CASSWASGNTGELFF. In DNA form, the CDR3 reads TGTGCCAGCAGTTGGGCTAGCGGGAACACCGGGGAGCTGTTTTTT.